These 3 T cell receptor beta chains originate from one sample sequenced in a study of cytomegalovirus exposure and HLA in healthy donors. The PCR ran on 60 Vbeta and 13 Jbeta primers. Repertoires were generated with immunoSEQ multiplex PCR, while TCRdb's copy carries only in-frame clones and drops some. Among some 85,000 clones listed, about 78% were seen once. The sequencing sample was made of PBMCs. Receptor source: a man younger than 30 in good health and CMV-seropositive.

The genes are TRBV4-2 and TRBJ2-6; TRBD2 is a possible D gene (6 bases). Germline assignment: CDR1 LGHNA and CDR2 YNFKEQ. The CDR3 consists of 17 residues. V lost 1 base to trimming and J lost 0 bases, with 10 bases between them. CDR3 in amino acids: CASSQGTTNSGANVLTF. CDR3 in DNA: TGTGCCAGCAGCCAAGGGACTACTAACTCTGGGGCCAACGTCCTGACTTTC.

V gene TRBV4-2 combines with J gene TRBJ2-2; 8 nucleotides match TRBD2. J was trimmed by 3 bases and V by 4 bases; bases with no gene match: 7. CDR3 size: 16 residues. Germline V CDR1 and CDR2: LGHNA, YNFKEQ. CDR3 nucleotide sequence: TGTGCCAGCAGCCGTAGCGGGACCGACCACACCGGGGAGCTGTTTTTT. This encodes CASSRSGTDHTGELFF.

This chain's CDR3 is CASSQAVGDTEAFF. DNA of the CDR3: TGCGCCAGCAGCCAAGCAGTGGGAGACACTGAAGCTTTCTTT. The chain carries TRBV4-1 and TRBJ1-1, with D unresolved. Germline-derived CDR1 and CDR2 are MGHRA and YSYEKL. The CDR3 is made up of 14 amino acids. The V and J ends lost 1 base and 3 bases respectively, with 9 bases between them.